There are many counts of the clone carrying this T cell receptor (beta chain). Its cognate antigen is unknown. The source of the sample is a study of tumor-infiltrating lymphocytes in primary liver carcinoma. Study-wide context: Stage T1-T3 N0M0 tumors measured 4.2 to 10 cm at most.

Study-wide results and limits: Between tumor regions, pairs overlapped more than tumor-adjacent and tumor-blood pairs did.

V lost 10 bases to trimming and J lost 0 bases; unmatched junction nucleotides: 7. The CDR3 length is 14 residues. CDR1 MNHEY and CDR2 SVGAGI come from the germline V gene. From roughly 470 ng total RNA, TCR beta cDNA was generated with a primer in the constant region. Slightly modified ARM-PCR, run as three nested multiplex PCR rounds, produced the TCR beta libraries. Forward primers for TRBV1-TRBV30 and a C-beta reverse primer served the first two PCR rounds, at about 10 cycles each. TCRdb processed the multiplex PCR reads anew with MiXCR; each CDR3 protein has one entry. This sample has roughly 30,000 distinct CDR3 sequences, with approximately 80% found just once. From unsorted bulk tissue weighing about 20-33 mg, DNA and RNA were co-extracted. Every tumor sample analyzed contained over 80% viable tumor cells.

Specimen: liver tumor tissue from sampling region 5. Indicated subset: tumor region T5, tumor centre. The rearrangement joins TRBV6-5 to TRBJ2-7, with 9 bases matching TRBD2. This TCR was sampled from a man aged 40-49 years with primary liver carcinoma and hepatitis B virus infection. CDR3 coding DNA: TGTGCCACCTCGACTAGCGGACCCTCCTACGAGCAGTACTTC. This codes for CATSTSGPSYEQYF.